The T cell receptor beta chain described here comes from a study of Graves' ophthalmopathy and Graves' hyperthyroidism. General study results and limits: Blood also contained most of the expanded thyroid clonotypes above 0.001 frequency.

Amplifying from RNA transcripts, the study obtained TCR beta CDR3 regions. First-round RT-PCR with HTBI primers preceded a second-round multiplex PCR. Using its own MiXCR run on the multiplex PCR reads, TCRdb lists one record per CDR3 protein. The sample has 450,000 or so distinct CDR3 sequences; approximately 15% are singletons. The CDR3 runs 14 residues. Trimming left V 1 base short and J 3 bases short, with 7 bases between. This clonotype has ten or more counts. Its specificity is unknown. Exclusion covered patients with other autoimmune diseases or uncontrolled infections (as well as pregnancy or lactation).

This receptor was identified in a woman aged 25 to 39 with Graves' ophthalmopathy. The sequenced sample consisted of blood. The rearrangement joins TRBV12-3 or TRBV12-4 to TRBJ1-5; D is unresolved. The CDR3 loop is CASSLVAINQPQHF. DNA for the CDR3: TGTGCCAGCAGTTTAGTTGCCATCAATCAGCCCCAGCATTTT.